One sample yielded the 16 T cell receptor beta chains listed below, sequenced in a study of blood T cells in healthy people across ages. A second PCR of 7 to 11 cycles used a sample-barcoded 5' primer and a J-beta primer mix. TCRdb independently ran MiXCR on the 5' RACE reads; one entry per CDR3 protein. The sample yields roughly 800,000 distinct CDR3 sequences, roughly 60% seen once. Sequencing used blood. The receptors were gathered from a man under 40 in good health.

As concerns this clonotype: At one end the junction does not follow the germline gene, possibly because of a read error. The chain joins TRBV28 to TRBJ2-1; 8 bases line up with TRBD1. Germline lookup yields CDR1 MDHEN and CDR2 SYDVKM. The CDR3 extends over 15 amino acids. The CDR3, as DNA: TGTGCCAGCAGCAGGGGACAGGAGTTCTACAACGAGCAGTTCTTC. Its translation is CASSRGQEFYNEQFF. Variable domain in full (rest from reference TRBV28 and TRBJ2-1): DVKVTQSSRYLVKRTGEKVFLECVQDMDHENMFWYRQDPGLGLRLIYFSYDVKMKEKGDIPEGYSVSREKKERFSLILESASTNQTSMYLCASSRGQEFYNEQFFGPGTRLTVL.

V is TRBV7-9 and J is TRBJ2-7; 8 bases line up with TRBD1. The last part of the DNA fits TRBJ2-5 better; the J call may be wrong. The CDR3 is made up of 14 amino acids. CDR1 is SEHNR and CDR2 is FQNEAQ in the germline V gene (reference sequence). CDR3 residues: CASSYLDRGETQYF. The CDR3 DNA reads as TGTGCCAGCAGCTACCTAGACAGGGGAGAGACCCAGTACTTC.

This chain joins TRBV25-1 and TRBJ2-7; 7 nucleotides align to TRBD1. The CDR3 is made up of 14 amino acids. Germline V gene data show CDR1 as MGHDK and CDR2 as SYGVNS. The J segment lost 3 bases and the V segment lost 6 bases, leaving 8 bases of the junction unmatched. The CDR3 sequence: CASSGTGESYEQYF. The CDR3 bases are TGTGCCAGCAGCGGAACAGGGGAAAGCTACGAGCAGTACTTC.

This clonotype has more than one count but fewer than ten. In DNA form, the CDR3 reads TGTGCCAGCAGCTTAGGGGCGACCTACGAGCAGTACTTC. It specifies CASSLGATYEQYF. This chain uses TRBV7-2 with TRBJ2-7; D ambiguous. Trimming left V 1 base short and J 2 bases short, with 6 bases between. CDR1 and CDR2 from the germline V gene are SGHTA and FQGNSA. The CDR3 length is 13 residues.

The chain joins TRBV29-1 to TRBJ2-5; 10 positions agree with TRBD1. From germline, CDR1 is SQVTM and CDR2 ANQGSEA. The V segment lost 3 bases and the J segment 11 bases; nucleotides outside the gene matches: 15. This CDR3 contains 15 residues. The CDR3 sequence: CSVEFTGTGEGEQYF. CDR3 DNA sequence: TGCAGCGTTGAGTTCACCGGGACAGGGGAAGGAGAGCAGTACTTC.

In its sample, this clonotype was seen a few times. The J gene is TRBJ2-1, the V gene TRBV9, with 7 bases fitting TRBD2. Germline V gene data show CDR1 as SGDLS and CDR2 as YYNGEE. This CDR3 spans 14 amino acids. Trimming removed 6 bases from V and 7 bases from J; junction bases left unmatched: 10. CDR3 bases: TGTGCCAGCAACAAGCGGGATCGTGAAAATGAGCAGTTCTTC. This encodes CASNKRDRENEQFF.

The genes are TRBV7-2 and TRBJ2-1; D possibly corresponds to TRBD2 (5 bases). CDR3 size: 14 residues. V lost 3 bases to trimming and J lost 6 bases, with 12 bases between them. The germline V gene encodes CDR1 SGHTA and CDR2 FQGNSA. DNA of the CDR3: TGTGCCAGCAGCTTTGCCGGGGTGGTCAATGAGCAGTTCTTC. Residues: CASSFAGVVNEQFF.

CDR3 region: CASSRTGVEDTQYF. CDR3 in DNA: TGTGCCAGCAGCCGCACAGGGGTAGAAGATACGCAGTATTTT. The chain carries TRBV3-1 and TRBJ2-3, with TRBD1 matching 7 bases. This CDR3 comprises 14 residues. V was pared by 4 bases and J by 5 bases, with 6 bases of the junction left unmatched. Germline V CDR1 and CDR2: LGHDT, YNNKEL (reference sequence).

This clonotype was observed a handful of times. The chain employs TRBV5-1 and TRBJ1-2; 7 nucleotides match TRBD1. CDR1 is SGHRS, CDR2 YFSETQ, per germline. V was pared by 0 bases and J by 13 bases, with 15 bases of the junction left unmatched. This CDR3 region has 15 residues. Here the CDR3 DNA reads TGCGCCAGCAGCTTGGGAGGGGACAGCATCCGATTCCTCACCTTC. This sequence encodes CASSLGGDSIRFLTF.

The chain carries TRBV20-1 and TRBJ1-5, with a tentative D call TRBD1 (5 bases). The CDR3 is 14 residues long. Germline loops: CDR1 DFQATT, CDR2 SNEGSKA (reference sequence). V was pared by 4 bases and J by 6 bases, with 16 bases between. The CDR3 loop is CSANSPGFGQPQHF. Here the CDR3 DNA reads TGCAGTGCTAATTCTCCAGGGTTCGGTCAGCCCCAGCATTTT.

The chain couples TRBV20-1 to TRBJ2-1; 14 bases agree with TRBD2. The CDR3 runs to 16 residues. CDR1 is DFQATT, CDR2 SNEGSKA, per germline (reference sequence). V shed 4 bases, J shed 3 bases, and the junction held 5 bases outside the gene matches. The CDR3 loop is CSAIPGLAGDYNEQFF. DNA for the CDR3: TGCAGTGCTATACCGGGACTAGCGGGAGACTACAATGAGCAGTTCTTC.

The V call is TRBV9, the J call TRBJ2-1; 9 nucleotides line up with TRBD2. Germline V lookup: CDR1 SGDLS, CDR2 YYNGEE. The trim removed 1 base at V and 11 bases at J, leaving 4 bases unmatched. CDR3 length equals 13 residues. The CDR3 loop is CASSVMREGQQFF. In DNA form, the CDR3 reads TGTGCCAGCAGCGTAATGCGGGAGGGACAGCAGTTCTTC. Looking up the rest from reference TRBV9 and TRBJ2-1 gives the full variable domain: DSGVTQTPKHLITATGQRVTLRCSPRSGDLSVYWYQQSLDQGLQFLIQYYNGEERAKGNILERFSAQQFPDLHSELNLSSLELGDSALYFCASSVMREGQQFFGPGTRLTVL.

This clonotype was seen more than once but under ten times. This rearrangement joins TRBV6-5 to TRBJ2-3; no definite D call. The CDR3 contains 14 residues. V dropped 8 bases and J dropped 0 bases, with 12 bases sitting between them. Looked up from germline, CDR1 is MNHEY and CDR2 is SVGAGI. Here the CDR3 DNA reads TGTGCCAGCCGGATATCGTCTAGCACAGATACGCAGTATTTT. Translation: CASRISSSTDTQYF.

The chain recombines TRBV20-1 with TRBJ1-1, with D maybe TRBD1 (5 bases). V shed 0 bases and J shed 4 bases, with 9 bases lying between them. The CDR3 consists of 13 residues. The germline gives CDR1 DFQATT, CDR2 SNEGSKA (reference sequence). The CDR3 DNA sequence: TGCAGTGCTAGAGATCTCAGGGCCACTGAAGCTTTCTTT. This encodes CSARDLRATEAFF.

For the CDR3, the DNA is TGTGCCAGCAGCTCTAGAAGCAATGAAAAACTGTTTTTT. Protein product: CASSSRSNEKLFF. V usage is TRBV5-6 and J usage is TRBJ1-4; D not resolved. The CDR3 runs to 13 residues. V lost 3 bases and J 5 bases, leaving 8 bases between the germline ends. The germline gives CDR1 SGHDT, CDR2 YYEEEE.

This clonotype occurred once. The chain recombines TRBV7-2 with TRBJ2-1; no firm D call. Germline lookup yields CDR1 SGHTA and CDR2 FQGNSA. The CDR3 runs to 12 residues. Trimming shortened V by 5 bases and J by 13 bases, and 15 bases separated the two germline ends. The DNA of the CDR3 is TGTGCCAGCAGCGGAGTCACAGAGACCCAGTTCTTC. This gives the protein CASSGVTETQFF.